Sequencing of this TCR beta chain was carried out in a study of CD8 T cells in ankylosing spondylitis. Study conclusions and caveats: Both synovial fluid and blood in reactive arthritis had previously been reported to carry some motif variants. Seemingly characteristic of ankylosing spondylitis blood was a TCR beta motif consisting of roughly 8 highly homologous variants. As reported, disease-linked clones showed significant enrichment in matched ankylosing spondylitis synovial fluid. Disease-linked clones were found to be CD8+ and relatively rare in peripheral blood.

This CDR3 is 16 amino acids long. The germline gives CDR1 MGHRA, CDR2 YSYEKL. The J segment lost 2 bases and the V segment lost 2 bases, leaving 7 bases of the junction unmatched. On this clonotype: The antigen is undetermined.

Quantitative molecular-barcoded 5'-RACE generated the TCR beta libraries. TCRdb re-called the 5' RACE reads through MiXCR, storing one row per CDR3 protein. The sample lists about 420,000 distinct CDR3 sequences; around 24% were seen once. The chain couples TRBV4-1 to TRBJ2-3, with 7 bases aligning to TRBD2. The sequence was collected from a male donor with ankylosing spondylitis. Sequencing was carried out using blood, either unsorted or a sorted T cell fraction (not recorded which). CDR3 nucleotides: TGCGCCAGCAGCCAACGTCTAGCGGACTTCACAGATACGCAGTATTTT. Translating it yields CASSQRLADFTDTQYF.